This T cell receptor beta chain was observed in a study of tumor-infiltrating lymphocytes in localized non-small cell lung cancer. Overall study context: Some samples were collected after neoadjuvant chemotherapy; smokers, never-smokers and several histologies were included.

Assay: immunoSEQ multiplex PCR; the TCRdb copy retains only in-frame clones and omits some. The sample carries tens of thousands of clones, 70% to 90% recorded once. V was shortened by 0 bases and J by 1 base, with 16 bases between the two germline ends. Germline V gene data show CDR1 as LNHNV and CDR2 as YYDKDF (reference sequence). The CDR3 contains 17 residues. The sample consisted of lung tumor tissue. The rearrangement uses TRBV15 and TRBJ2-7, with D maybe TRBD1 (5 bases). This TCR came from a human donor with non-small cell lung cancer. The CDR3 region is CATSREVRAGISYEQYF. The CDR3 DNA is TGTGCCACCAGCAGAGAGGTTAGGGCAGGGATTTCCTACGAGCAGTACTTC.